One sample yielded the 11 T cell receptor beta chains listed below, sequenced in a study of cytomegalovirus exposure and HLA in healthy donors. The PCR had 60 Vbeta and 13 Jbeta primers. TCRdb's table, derived via immunoSEQ multiplex PCR, lists solely in-frame clones and lacks some. This sample has roughly 170,000 clones, with over 70% found just once. Specimen: PBMCs. Receptors originate from a young woman in good health and CMV-seropositive.

J is TRBJ1-2 and V is TRBV2; D is unclear. The V end lost 5 bases, the J end lost 2 bases, and 15 bases lay between the germline ends. Germline V gives CDR1 SNHLY, CDR2 FYNNEI. The CDR3 has 15 amino acids. The CDR3 sequence: CASSRGETGNYGYTF. CDR3 nucleotides: TGTGCCAGCAGTCGCGGAGAGACGGGAAACTATGGCTACACCTTC.

In this sample, this clone turned up a few times. The J gene is TRBJ2-3, the V gene TRBV11-2; D may be TRBD2 (6 bases). Germline V lookup: CDR1 SGHAT, CDR2 FQNNGV. The CDR3 is made up of 13 amino acids. V was cut by 10 bases and J by 3 bases, with 14 bases left in between. In DNA form, the CDR3 reads TGTGCCACTCGGGGGAGTGGTACAGATACGCAGTATTTT. Encoded protein: CATRGSGTDTQYF.

The rearrangement uses TRBV6-4 and TRBJ1-5; maybe TRBD1 (6 bases). V lost 0 bases and J lost 0, with 24 bases in between. The germline gives CDR1 MRHNA, CDR2 SNTAGT. This CDR3 region has 21 residues. CDR3 amino acids: CASSDSNILARTEHSNQPQHF. DNA of the CDR3: TGTGCCAGCAGTGACTCTAATATACTGGCCAGGACAGAACATAGCAATCAGCCCCAGCATTTT.

The chain employs TRBV11-2 and TRBJ2-6; D unclear. The CDR3 totals 15 residues. V shed 2 bases and J shed 2 bases, with 7 bases lying between them. The germline V gene encodes CDR1 SGHAT and CDR2 FQNNGV. CDR3 DNA: TGTGCCAGCAGCTTATTTAGTGCTGGGGCCAACGTCCTGACTTTC. Its translation: CASSLFSAGANVLTF.

The sample holds one count of this clone. The rearrangement joins TRBV6-6 to TRBJ1-1; no clear D gene. CDR3 length: 14 residues. V was shortened by 6 bases and J by 7 bases, with 18 bases between the two germline ends. CDR1 MNHNY and CDR2 SVGAGI come from the germline V gene (reference sequence). CDR3 residues: CASSPLVRGFEAFF. The DNA of the CDR3 is TGTGCCAGCAGCCCTCTTGTTCGCGGGTTTGAAGCTTTCTTT.

The chain carries TRBV2 and TRBJ2-5; 10 bases are a match to TRBD2. Germline CDR1 reads SNHLY; CDR2 reads FYNNEI. This CDR3 spans 15 amino acids. V shed 2 bases and J 4 bases; nucleotides not matched to a gene: 4. The CDR3 is CASSERLAGPETQYF. CDR3 coding DNA: TGTGCCAGCAGTGAAAGACTAGCGGGCCCAGAGACCCAGTACTTC. Together with reference TRBV2 and TRBJ2-5, the CDR3 gives the full variable domain: EPEVTQTPSHQVTQMGQEVILRCVPISNHLYFYWYRQILGQKVEFLVSFYNNEISEKSEIFDDQFSVERPDGSNFTLKIRSTKLEDSAMYFCASSERLAGPETQYFGPGTRLLVL.

The chain has TRBV5-6 and TRBJ1-4; D unclear. Per germline, CDR1 SGHDT and CDR2 YYEEEE. The CDR3 contains 14 residues. Deletions cut 4 bases from V and 12 bases from J, with 19 bases between. CDR3 region: CASSLTSDPRELFF. In DNA form, the CDR3 reads TGTGCCAGCAGCCTAACCTCGGACCCGAGGGAACTGTTTTTT.

This chain uses TRBV27 with TRBJ2-1; TRBD2 matches at 10 bases. CDR3 length equals 16 residues. Looked up from germline, CDR1 is MNHEY and CDR2 is SMNVEV (reference sequence). V was pared by 1 base and J by 4 bases, with 4 bases of the junction left unmatched. CDR3 coding DNA: TGTGCCAGCAGTTTATTGATAGCGGGAGGTTACAATGAGCAGTTCTTC. It is translated as CASSLLIAGGYNEQFF.

This chain links TRBV11-3 with TRBJ1-2; 7 bases fit TRBD1. V lost 4 bases to trimming and J lost 6 bases; unmatched junction nucleotides: 17. The CDR3 runs to 17 residues. CDR1 SGHNT and CDR2 YENEEA come from the germline V gene. CDR3 sequence (DNA): TGTGCCAGCAGCTCTCGCTTTGCGACAGACAGGGAGGATGGCTACACCTTC. Translating gives CASSSRFATDREDGYTF.

A word on this clone: Different DNA sequences within this sample yield the same CDR3. The gene calls are TRBV27 and TRBJ2-1; 7 bases align to TRBD1. Germline loops: CDR1 MNHEY, CDR2 SMNVEV (reference sequence). The length of the CDR3 is 15 residues. The junction had 5 bases not matched to a gene; V was cut back by 6 bases and J by 0 bases. The CDR3 DNA reads TGTGCCAGCAGCCTGACAGGGAGCTCCTACAATGAGCAGTTCTTC. Its protein is CASSLTGSSYNEQFF.

This chain joins TRBV30 and TRBJ1-5; perhaps TRBD1 as D (5 bases). Germline CDR1 reads GTSNPN; CDR2 reads SVGIG (reference sequence). This CDR3 is 17 amino acids long. Trimming removed 3 bases from V and 0 bases from J, with 18 bases in between. The CDR3 nucleotides are TGTGCCTGGAGGGCTACACCCGGCGGGGGTAGCAATCAGCCCCAGCATTTT. Translating gives CAWRATPGGGSNQPQHF. Full variable domain (outside the CDR3, taken from reference TRBV30 and TRBJ1-5): SQTIHQWPATLVQPVGSPLSLECTVEGTSNPNLYWYRQAAGRGLQLLFYSVGIGQISSEVPQNLSASRPQDRQFILSSKKLLLSDSGFYLCAWRATPGGGSNQPQHFGDGTRLSIL.